This T cell receptor (beta chain) stems from a study of siplizumab effects on memory and regulatory T cells. As regards this clone: No antigen is known for it.

The CDR3 has 20 residues. The germline gives CDR1 SGHVS, CDR2 FNYEAQ. V lost 1 base, J lost 0 bases, and 12 bases stayed unmatched. Assaying covered approximately 10^5 TCR templates per sample. Repertoires were generated with immunoSEQ multiplex PCR, while TCRdb's copy carries only in-frame clones and drops some. The sample shows over 85,000 clones, roughly 95% of them seen only once. Whole-study findings and limits: To unstimulated subsets, only a minor fraction of alloreactive clones could be mapped. On average, nearly 70% of mappable alloreactive CD4+ clones were Treg-derived under siplizumab, against 25% to 30% in controls.

A few pairs of donors had their unstimulated naive, memory, effector memory and TEMRA subsets sequenced. This chain connects TRBV7-6 to TRBJ2-3; TRBD2 matches 11 bases. The receptor comes from a human donor in good health. The sequenced sample was naive CD4+ T cells sorted from blood. CDR3 amino acids: CASSLVPPSGGLSSTDTQYF. CDR3 sequence (DNA): TGTGCCAGCAGCTTAGTCCCCCCTAGCGGGGGGTTAAGTAGCACAGATACGCAGTATTTT.